These 7 T cell receptor beta chains were sequenced from one sample in a study of CD8+ T cells in alopecia areata. Extracted RNA was reverse transcribed, and the resulting cDNA served as sequencing template. The assay was immunoSEQ multiplex PCR, and TCRdb's table has in-frame clones only and misses some. The table records some 200,000 clones, roughly three fifths of them present only once. Sequenced sample: CD8+ T cells sorted from blood. The receptor source for this set is a human donor in good health.

This chain uses TRBV29-1 with TRBJ2-6; D is possibly TRBD1 (6 bases). The CDR3 is 17 residues long. Germline V gene data show CDR1 as SQVTM and CDR2 as ANQGSEA. The germline V and J ends were trimmed by 5 bases and 0 bases, with 17 bases remaining between them. The CDR3 is CSVSDRKTASGANVLTF. The CDR3 DNA follows: TGCAGCGTTTCAGACAGGAAAACCGCCTCTGGGGCCAACGTCCTGACTTTC.

Only one count was recorded for this clone. This sequence joins TRBV4-1 and TRBJ1-5; D is unresolved. CDR3 length: 14 amino acids. Between the trimmed V and J ends, which lost 1 base and 4 bases, there was a span of 8 bases. Germline lookup yields CDR1 MGHRA and CDR2 YSYEKL. The CDR3, as DNA: TGCGCCAGCAGCCAAGTTGGGAGAAATCAGCCCCAGCATTTT. Its protein product is CASSQVGRNQPQHF.

The CDR3 reads CASSVDRSGGHTDTQYF. The CDR3 coding sequence is TGTGCCAGCAGCGTAGATCGATCGGGGGGGCACACAGATACGCAGTATTTT. V and J are TRBV9 and TRBJ2-3, with TRBD2 matching over 8 bases. Per germline, CDR1 SGDLS and CDR2 YYNGEE. CDR3 length: 17 amino acids. With V trimmed by 0 bases and J by 2 bases, 8 bases remained unmatched.

This rearrangement joins TRBV2 to TRBJ2-7, with D unclear. The CDR3 has 15 residues. Germline lookup yields CDR1 SNHLY and CDR2 FYNNEI. V was trimmed by 5 bases and J by 2 bases, leaving 16 bases between them. CDR3 in amino acids: CASSYGGQSTYEQYF. The CDR3 nucleotides read TGTGCCAGCAGTTACGGCGGTCAATCCACCTACGAGCAGTACTTC.

The sample holds a few counts of this clone. The chain combines TRBV7-9 with TRBJ1-1; D possibly corresponds to TRBD1 (5 bases). Trimming cost V 10 bases and J 8 bases, with 17 bases left between them. The CDR3 contains 12 residues. Germline V gene sequence: CDR1 SEHNR, CDR2 FQNEAQ (reference sequence). The CDR3 loop is CATVDLGQEAFF. The CDR3 bases are TGTGCCACCGTAGATCTGGGGCAAGAAGCTTTCTTT.

This chain links TRBV11-2 with TRBJ1-5; D call uncertain. With 8 bases removed from V and 3 bases from J, the gap between germline ends came to 5 bases. The CDR3 is made up of 11 amino acids. The germline gives CDR1 SGHAT, CDR2 FQNNGV. The CDR3 loop reads CASGHNQPQHF. The CDR3 DNA reads TGTGCCAGCGGCCACAATCAGCCCCAGCATTTT.

This clone was seen more than once but under ten times. J is TRBJ2-7 and V is TRBV7-9; maybe TRBD2 (6 bases). CDR3 length: 13 residues. The V gene's germline CDR1 is SEHNR and CDR2 FQNEAQ (reference sequence). Between the trimmed V and J ends, which lost 5 bases and 5 bases, there was a span of 13 bases. In DNA, the CDR3 is TGTGCCAGCAGCACGGGACTCACCGACGAGCAGTACTTC. Its translation: CASSTGLTDEQYF.